These 27 T cell receptor beta chains were all obtained from the same sample, sequenced in a study of T cells after yellow fever vaccination. TCRdb redid the calling of the 5' RACE reads with MiXCR, one entry per CDR3 protein. In the table there are hundreds of thousands of distinct CDR3 sequences, roughly 10% of which are singletons. This sample comprised PBMCs, obtained on the day of the first yellow fever vaccination. The source of these receptors is a man aged 18 to 30 who received the YFV17D yellow fever vaccine.

The chain joins TRBV5-1 to TRBJ2-7; possibly TRBD1 for D (6 bases). The germline V gene encodes CDR1 SGHRS and CDR2 YFSETQ. V lost 2 bases and J lost 3, with 12 bases in between. CDR3 length equals 14 residues. For the CDR3, the DNA is TGCGCCAGCAGCTTTATGGACAGCAGCTACGAGCAGTACTTC. Translating gives CASSFMDSSYEQYF.

As for this clonotype: At one of its ends the junction is not consistent with the germline gene, which may arise from a read error. V usage is TRBV5-6 and J usage is TRBJ2-1; D is perhaps TRBD1 (5 bases). The CDR3 is 15 residues long. Germline assignment: CDR1 SGHDT and CDR2 YYEEEE. In DNA form, the CDR3 reads TGTGACAGCAGCTCCCGGAGACAGCACAACAATGAGCAGTTCTTC. As protein: CDSSSRRQHNNEQFF.

In this sample, this clonotype turned up a few times. The gene calls are TRBV29-1 and TRBJ1-2, with D unresolved. The V and J ends lost 7 bases and 8 bases respectively, with 8 bases between them. From germline, CDR1 is SQVTM and CDR2 ANQGSEA. This CDR3 is 9 amino acids long. CDR3: CSDELGYTF. The CDR3 nucleotides are TGCAGCGATGAGTTGGGCTACACCTTC.

The V gene is TRBV7-9, the J gene TRBJ2-1, with D uncertain. This CDR3 has 14 amino acids. CDR1 SEHNR and CDR2 FQNEAQ come from the germline V gene (reference sequence). Deletions cut 6 bases from V and 0 bases from J, with 9 bases between. Here the CDR3 reads CASRPESSYNEQFF. In DNA form, the CDR3 reads TGTGCCAGCAGGCCGGAGAGCTCCTACAATGAGCAGTTCTTC. Filled out from reference TRBV7-9 and TRBJ2-1, the complete variable domain reads DTGVSQNPRHKITKRGQNVTFRCDPISEHNRLYWYRQTLGQGPEFLTYFQNEAQLEKSRLLSDRFSAERPKGSFSTLEIQRTEQGDSAMYLCASRPESSYNEQFFGPGTRLTVL.

This clonotype was seen a handful of times. V gene TRBV20-1 combines with J gene TRBJ2-1; possible D gene TRBD1, 6 bases. Deletions cut 3 bases from V and 1 base from J, with 19 bases between. Germline CDR1 and CDR2: DFQATT and SNEGSKA (reference sequence). This CDR3 region has 17 residues. CDR3 bases: TGCAGTGCTAGTACAGGGCGCCTGATCCAATCCTACAATGAGCAGTTCTTC. This gives the protein CSASTGRLIQSYNEQFF.

This clonotype was recorded many times. The J gene is TRBJ2-1, the V gene TRBV7-9; D is uncertain. V was trimmed by 2 bases and J by 5 bases, leaving 1 base between them. Germline CDR1 reads SEHNR; CDR2 reads FQNEAQ (reference sequence). The CDR3 totals 11 residues. Here the CDR3 DNA reads TGTGCCAGCAGCTTACACAATGAGCAGTTCTTC. Translated: CASSLHNEQFF.

This clonotype was found a few times. V and J are TRBV5-4 and TRBJ2-3, with D hard to call. The CDR3 contains 16 residues. Germline CDR1 is SGHNT and CDR2 is YYREEE (reference sequence). V shed 1 base and J shed 0 bases, with 12 bases lying between them. CDR3 nucleotide sequence: TGTGCCAGCAGCTTGAAGTCCCTATACAGCACAGATACGCAGTATTTT. This translates into CASSLKSLYSTDTQYF.

The chain is built from TRBV20-1 and TRBJ1-5; D is ambiguous. Germline values: CDR1 DFQATT, CDR2 SNEGSKA (reference sequence). Trimming took off 5 bases at V and 1 base at J, with 15 bases between the two ends. The CDR3 extends over 15 amino acids. CDR3: CSAPVLGKSNQPQHF. The DNA for the CDR3 is TGCAGTGCTCCAGTGTTGGGGAAAAGCAATCAGCCCCAGCATTTT.

This clonotype was found a few times. V is TRBV7-2 and J is TRBJ2-5, with D perhaps matching TRBD1 or TRBD2 (5 bases each). This CDR3 contains 15 residues. Per germline, CDR1 SGHTA and CDR2 FQGNSA. Trimming cost V 5 bases and J 7 bases, with 20 bases left between them. This chain's CDR3 is CASSDPGRSFGTQYF. The CDR3 DNA reads TGTGCCAGCAGCGACCCGGGACGAAGTTTTGGGACCCAGTACTTC.

This clonotype has a handful of counts. This sequence joins TRBV7-3 and TRBJ2-1; D unresolved. V lost 4 bases and J lost 8, with 12 bases in between. The CDR3 runs 13 residues. Looked up from germline, CDR1 is SGHTA and CDR2 is FQGTGA. This CDR3 reads CASSSRVGDEQFF. CDR3 DNA sequence: TGTGCCAGCAGCTCTAGGGTTGGGGATGAGCAGTTCTTC.

The rearrangement links TRBV7-9 to TRBJ1-6, with unresolved D. V shed 3 bases and J shed 12 bases, with 15 bases lying between them. This CDR3 has 14 amino acids. Germline V gene lookup returns CDR1 SEHNR and CDR2 FQNEAQ (reference sequence). The CDR3 region has the DNA TGTGCCAGCAGCTTGCAGGTGATGGGAGGACCCCTCCACTTT. It codes for CASSLQVMGGPLHF. Full variable domain (outside the CDR3, taken from reference TRBV7-9 and TRBJ1-6): DTGVSQNPRHKITKRGQNVTFRCDPISEHNRLYWYRQTLGQGPEFLTYFQNEAQLEKSRLLSDRFSAERPKGSFSTLEIQRTEQGDSAMYLCASSLQVMGGPLHFGNGTRLTVT.

This clonotype was found many times. CDR3 region: CASSLVPPGETQYF. CDR3 bases: TGCGCCAGCAGCTTGGTTCCCCCCGGGGAGACCCAGTACTTC. The chain recombines TRBV5-1 with TRBJ2-5; no reliable D call. Trimming cost V 0 bases and J 5 bases, with 11 bases left between them. CDR3 length: 14 residues. Germline V gives CDR1 SGHRS, CDR2 YFSETQ.

This clonotype was picked up a small number of times. CDR3 nucleotides: TGTGCCAGCGGACAGTTCCATGAAAAACTGTTTTTT. Translating it yields CASGQFHEKLFF. The chain carries TRBV7-2 and TRBJ1-4, with D possibly matching TRBD1 (6 bases). The CDR3 spans 12 residues. V lost 8 bases and J 6 bases, leaving 10 bases between the germline ends. The germline gives CDR1 SGHTA, CDR2 FQGNSA.

The table lists this clonotype with a few counts. The chain has TRBV6-5 and TRBJ2-7; D call uncertain. The V end lost 2 bases, the J end lost 1 base, and 6 bases lay between the germline ends. Germline CDR1 is MNHEY and CDR2 is SVGAGI. This CDR3 contains 13 residues. The CDR3 DNA reads TGTGCCAGCAGTTACGGAGTTTCCTACGAGCAGTACTTC. This encodes CASSYGVSYEQYF.

A few counts support this clonotype. The chain is built from TRBV25-1 and TRBJ2-3; no reliable D call. Germline V CDR1 and CDR2: MGHDK, SYGVNS. The CDR3 has 15 residues. The ends were cut back, 4 bases at V and 0 bases at J, with 11 bases in the middle. CDR3 region: CASSARPRSTDTQYF. The DNA of the CDR3 is TGTGCCAGCAGTGCAAGACCCAGAAGCACAGATACGCAGTATTTT.

This clonotype was observed a handful of times. This chain joins TRBV4-1 and TRBJ1-4; TRBD1 might be the D (5 bases). Germline CDR1 reads MGHRA; CDR2 reads YSYEKL. The CDR3 is made up of 15 amino acids. The ends were cut back, 1 base at V and 6 bases at J, with 12 bases in the middle. CDR3 DNA sequence: TGCGCCAGCAGCCAAGCGGGGGTATTAGATGAAAAACTGTTTTTT. Protein sequence: CASSQAGVLDEKLFF.

This clonotype was seen more than once but under ten times. The rearrangement joins TRBV7-3 to TRBJ1-1; tentatively, D is TRBD1 (5 bases). Trimming shortened V by 0 bases and J by 10 bases, and 12 bases separated the two germline ends. CDR1 is SGHTA and CDR2 is FQGTGA in the germline V gene. This CDR3 contains 13 residues. The DNA of the CDR3 is TGTGCCAGCAGCTTAACCTCTGCAGGGCCAGCTTTCTTT. Translated, it gives CASSLTSAGPAFF.

The V gene is TRBV4-3, the J gene TRBJ1-6; a possible D gene is TRBD1 (6 bases). This CDR3 contains 14 residues. Germline CDR1 reads LGHNA; CDR2 reads YSLEER. V was trimmed by 3 bases and J by 4 bases, leaving 7 bases between them. The CDR3 DNA reads as TGCGCCAGCAGCCAGGACAGATATAATTCACCCCTCCACTTT. This encodes CASSQDRYNSPLHF.

This chain uses TRBV29-1 with TRBJ1-3, with D possibly TRBD1 on 5 matching bases. V was shortened by 8 bases and J by 0 bases, with 17 bases between the two germline ends. CDR3 length: 15 amino acids. CDR1 and CDR2 from the germline V gene are SQVTM and ANQGSEA. Written as DNA, the CDR3 is TGCAGCCCGACTATGGGGGGAACCTCTGGAAACACCATATATTTT. Translated: CSPTMGGTSGNTIYF.

This clonotype was seen a handful of times. The chain has TRBV5-1 and TRBJ1-1, with a tentative D call TRBD1 (6 bases). Trimming shortened V by 0 bases and J by 8 bases, and 14 bases separated the two germline ends. This CDR3 is 14 amino acids long. Germline CDR1 is SGHRS and CDR2 is YFSETQ. DNA of the CDR3: TGCGCCAGCAGCTTGGCCTTGCTCGGACAGGAAGCTTTCTTT. Translated: CASSLALLGQEAFF.

The V and J genes are TRBV20-1 and TRBJ1-2; perhaps TRBD1 as D (5 bases). Trimming stripped 0 bases from V and 6 bases from J, with 14 bases between. Germline V gene lookup returns CDR1 DFQATT and CDR2 SNEGSKA (reference sequence). This CDR3 is built from 14 residues. Here the CDR3 DNA reads TGCAGTGCTAGAGATCCCCGGGACTTGGATGGCTACACCTTC. It encodes CSARDPRDLDGYTF.

The CDR3 is CASSLASGGPENIQYF. CDR3 DNA: TGTGCCAGCAGCTTAGCTAGCGGGGGTCCGGAAAACATTCAGTACTTC. The rearrangement uses TRBV7-2 and TRBJ2-4; 9 bases are shared with TRBD2. Trimming cost V 0 bases and J 5 bases; bases outside gene matches: 5. There are 16 residues in the CDR3. The germline gives CDR1 SGHTA, CDR2 FQGNSA.

This clonotype was found a few times. This chain joins TRBV11-2 and TRBJ1-4; D unresolved. CDR3 size: 12 residues. V was clipped by 5 bases and J by 8 bases, with 9 bases between them. Looked up from germline, CDR1 is SGHAT and CDR2 is FQNNGV. CDR3 bases: TGTGCCAGCAGCGTAGGTGAGGAAAAACTGTTTTTT. The encoded protein is CASSVGEEKLFF. Combining the CDR3 with reference TRBV11-2 and TRBJ1-4 gives the whole variable domain EAGVAQSPRYKIIEKRQSVAFWCNPISGHATLYWYQQILGQGPKLLIQFQNNGVVDDSQLPKDRFSAERLKGVDSTLKIQPAKLEDSAVYLCASSVGEEKLFFGSGTQLSVL.

This clonotype was observed a handful of times. In DNA form, the CDR3 reads TGCAGTCCCAAAACTAGCACAGATACGCAGTATTTT. Translated, it gives CSPKTSTDTQYF. The gene calls are TRBV20-1 and TRBJ2-3; no reliable D call. The CDR3 has 12 residues. Deletions cut 8 bases from V and 0 bases from J, with 9 bases between. Per germline, CDR1 DFQATT and CDR2 SNEGSKA (reference sequence).

This rearrangement joins TRBV5-1 to TRBJ2-1, with a possible D match to TRBD2 (5 bases). This CDR3 contains 15 residues. Trimming left V 4 bases short and J 7 bases short, with 18 bases between. Per the germline V gene, CDR1 is SGHRS and CDR2 is YFSETQ. CDR3 in DNA: TGCGCCAGCAGCCTCCTCGGGATTAATCTGAATGAGCAGTTCTTC. It specifies CASSLLGINLNEQFF.

The gene calls are TRBV6-1 and TRBJ1-5; 9 nucleotides line up with TRBD1. Per the germline V gene, CDR1 is MNHNS and CDR2 is SASEGT. V lost 6 bases, J lost 4 bases, and 4 bases stayed unmatched. This CDR3 is 14 amino acids long. The CDR3 DNA reads as TGTGCCAGCAGACAGGGGGCGAGGAATCAGCCCCAGCATTTT. Its translation is CASRQGARNQPQHF.

The CDR3 spells CASSQVGPGGYTF. The CDR3 coding sequence is TGCGCCAGCAGCCAAGTCGGGCCTGGGGGCTACACCTTC. The chain uses TRBV4-1 and TRBJ1-2; D unclear. Germline assignment: CDR1 MGHRA and CDR2 YSYEKL. The CDR3 spans 13 residues. Trimming removed 1 base from V and 8 bases from J, with 11 bases in between.